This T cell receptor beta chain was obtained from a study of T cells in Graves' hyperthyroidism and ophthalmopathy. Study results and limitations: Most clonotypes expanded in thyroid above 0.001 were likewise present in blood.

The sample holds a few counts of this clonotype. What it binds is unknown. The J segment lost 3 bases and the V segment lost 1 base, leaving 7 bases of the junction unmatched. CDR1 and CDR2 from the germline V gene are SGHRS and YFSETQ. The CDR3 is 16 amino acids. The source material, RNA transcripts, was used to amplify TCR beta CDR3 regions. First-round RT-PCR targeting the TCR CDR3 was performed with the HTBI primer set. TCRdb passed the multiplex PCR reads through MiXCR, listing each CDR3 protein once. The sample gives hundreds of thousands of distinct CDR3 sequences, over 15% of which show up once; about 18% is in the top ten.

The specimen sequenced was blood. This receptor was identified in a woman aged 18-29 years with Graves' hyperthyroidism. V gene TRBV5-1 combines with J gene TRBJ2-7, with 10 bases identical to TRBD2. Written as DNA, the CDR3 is TGCGCCAGCAGCTTGAGGCTAGCGGGGGAGAACTACGAGCAGTACTTC. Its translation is CASSLRLAGENYEQYF.